What follows are 15 T cell receptor beta chains derived from one specimen sequenced in a study of identical twins. TCRdb called the 5' RACE reads again in MiXCR, with one record for every CDR3 protein. The sample has 300,000 to 350,000 distinct CDR3 sequences; 9% to 15% are singletons. These data were likewise used in another study, on yellow fever vaccine responses in identical twins.

The sequenced sample was CD8+ T cells sorted from blood. These receptors all come from a young woman in good health.

This clonotype was counted a few times. The chain couples TRBV20-1 to TRBJ2-1; possible D gene TRBD1, 5 bases. The CDR3 is 14 residues long. Germline lookup yields CDR1 DFQATT and CDR2 SNEGSKA (reference sequence). Trimming shortened V by 3 bases and J by 9 bases, and 18 bases separated the two germline ends. The CDR3 spells CSASRDSLVGEQFF. For the CDR3, the DNA is TGCAGTGCTAGTCGTGACAGCTTGGTAGGTGAGCAGTTCTTC.

This clonotype was observed at least ten times. The chain has TRBV7-9 and TRBJ2-3, with D hard to call. Trimming pared 8 bases from V and 0 bases from J, leaving 9 bases between. The germline gives CDR1 SEHNR, CDR2 FQNEAQ (reference sequence). CDR3 length equals 13 residues. The CDR3 reads CASSPPSTDTQYF. The CDR3 nucleotides read TGTGCCAGCTCACCTCCTAGCACAGATACGCAGTATTTT.

V usage is TRBV29-1 and J usage is TRBJ1-1, with D uncertain. Trimming removed 6 bases from V and 5 bases from J, with 22 bases in between. The CDR3 consists of 15 residues. Germline V gene sequence: CDR1 SQVTM, CDR2 ANQGSEA. CDR3 bases: TGCAGCGTAGTCCCAGTAGGATCGGTTCTGACTGAAGCTTTCTTT. This translates into CSVVPVGSVLTEAFF.

V gene TRBV24-1 combines with J gene TRBJ2-1; weak D call: TRBD2 (6 bases). Trimming left V 3 bases short and J 4 bases short, with 15 bases between. CDR3 length: 16 amino acids. CDR1 is KGHDR and CDR2 is SFDVKD in the germline V gene. The CDR3: CATSDPLHGGYNEQFF. The CDR3, as DNA: TGTGCCACCAGTGATCCCCTCCACGGGGGATACAATGAGCAGTTCTTC.

This clonotype has a handful of counts. V and J are TRBV2 and TRBJ2-7; perhaps TRBD2 as D (6 bases). Germline V gives CDR1 SNHLY, CDR2 FYNNEI. The CDR3 loop spans 11 amino acids. Trimming took 11 bases from V and 6 from J, leaving 14 bases between them. The CDR3 bases are TGTGCCTCCCTGGGAGGTCTCGAGCAGTACTTC. Its protein product is CASLGGLEQYF.

About this clonotype itself: The missing conserved phenylalanine or tryptophan at the end of this CDR3 makes a read error likely. The chain couples TRBV3-1 to TRBJ2-5; 7 nucleotides match TRBD1. V was clipped by 4 bases and J by 2 bases; unmatched bases: 7. Looked up from germline, CDR1 is LGHDT and CDR2 is YNNKEL (reference sequence). The CDR3 runs 15 residues. The CDR3 reads CASSLWDSKQETQYY. CDR3 DNA: TGTGCCAGCAGCCTTTGGGACAGCAAGCAAGAGACCCAGTACTAC.

This sequence joins TRBV7-9 and TRBJ1-5, with D possibly being TRBD1 (6 bases). There are 15 residues in the CDR3. CDR1 is SEHNR, CDR2 FQNEAQ, per germline (reference sequence). The germline V and J ends were trimmed by 3 bases and 0 bases, with 9 bases remaining between them. As DNA, the CDR3 is TGTGCCAGCAGCTTGCAGGGGTATAGCAATCAGCCCCAGCATTTT. It specifies CASSLQGYSNQPQHF.

This clonotype was picked up a small number of times. This rearrangement joins TRBV28 to TRBJ2-1; 8 positions match TRBD2. This CDR3 comprises 19 residues. J was trimmed by 8 bases and V by 3 bases; bases with no gene match: 21. The V gene's germline CDR1 is MDHEN and CDR2 SYDVKM. CDR3 residues: CASSFNVGDTSGNRDEQFF. The CDR3 DNA reads as TGTGCCAGCAGTTTTAACGTTGGGGATACTAGCGGAAATAGGGATGAGCAGTTCTTC. The variable domain in full, completed from reference TRBV28 and TRBJ2-1, reads DVKVTQSSRYLVKRTGEKVFLECVQDMDHENMFWYRQDPGLGLRLIYFSYDVKMKEKGDIPEGYSVSREKKERFSLILESASTNQTSMYLCASSFNVGDTSGNRDEQFFGPGTRLTVL.

This clonotype was seen many times. The chain couples TRBV29-1 to TRBJ2-5, with 12 positions matching TRBD2. Germline V gives CDR1 SQVTM, CDR2 ANQGSEA. With V trimmed by 6 bases and J by 5 bases, 7 bases remained unmatched. The CDR3 has 14 amino acids. DNA of the CDR3: TGCAGCGTCCCTGGACTAGCGGGACCCGAGACCCAGTACTTC. The encoded protein is CSVPGLAGPETQYF. The full variable domain, rest sourced from reference TRBV29-1 and TRBJ2-5, is SAVISQKPSRDICQRGTSLTIQCQVDSQVTMMFWYRQQPGQSLTLIATANQGSEATYESGFVIDKFPISRPNLTFSTLTVSNMSPEDSSIYLCSVPGLAGPETQYFGPGTRLLVL.

This clonotype was detected a few times. The chain joins TRBV6-1 to TRBJ2-5; 7 bases are a match to TRBD1. Trimming cost V 6 bases and J 5 bases; bases outside gene matches: 12. This CDR3 has 15 amino acids. Germline V gives CDR1 MNHNS, CDR2 SASEGT. CDR3 nucleotides: TGTGCCAGCAGGACCACAGGGGTGGGAATTGAGACCCAGTACTTC. Its protein product is CASRTTGVGIETQYF.

This clonotype was detected ten times or more. The chain is built from TRBV4-1 and TRBJ1-4, with 7 positions matching TRBD1. With 7 bases clipped from V and 0 bases from J, the junction kept 8 bases outside the gene matches. The germline V gene encodes CDR1 MGHRA and CDR2 YSYEKL. This CDR3 is 16 amino acids long. CDR3 in DNA: TGCGCCAGCAACCTAAGGGGGCAGGCAACTAATGAAAAACTGTTTTTT. It encodes CASNLRGQATNEKLFF.

This clonotype has just a few counts. V usage is TRBV15 and J usage is TRBJ2-2, with D perhaps matching TRBD1 (5 bases). Germline CDR1 reads LNHNV; CDR2 reads YYDKDF (reference sequence). Trimming cost V 3 bases and J 3 bases, with 11 bases left between them. The CDR3 contains 15 residues. CDR3 coding DNA: TGTGCCACCAGCAGGGCTGACAGTCACACCGGGGAGCTGTTTTTT. Its protein product is CATSRADSHTGELFF.

There are a few counts of this clonotype. This chain connects TRBV27 to TRBJ2-1; 7 bases agree with TRBD1. Germline trimming cut 8 bases from V and 2 bases from J; bases unmatched to any gene: 18. Germline V gene lookup returns CDR1 MNHEY and CDR2 SMNVEV (reference sequence). The CDR3 covers 18 residues. CDR3 amino acids: CASHGPQGSTSPYNEQFF. CDR3 DNA: TGTGCCAGCCATGGTCCACAGGGGAGTACATCACCCTACAATGAGCAGTTCTTC.

This clonotype was observed at least ten times. The chain recombines TRBV24-1 with TRBJ2-3; 8 bases align to TRBD2. This CDR3 comprises 17 residues. Looked up from germline, CDR1 is KGHDR and CDR2 is SFDVKD. V lost 5 bases to trimming and J lost 2 bases; unmatched junction nucleotides: 11. The CDR3 DNA sequence: TGTGCCACCAGTGGGGCGCGGGGGGAAAAGACCACAGATACGCAGTATTTT. Amino acids: CATSGARGEKTTDTQYF.

The rearrangement uses TRBV12-3 or TRBV12-4 and TRBJ2-5; D is uncertain. The CDR3 loop spans 11 amino acids. Trimming cost V 7 bases and J 5 bases, with 8 bases left between them. This CDR3 is CASKIGETQYF. The DNA of the CDR3 is TGTGCCAGCAAAATCGGGGAGACCCAGTACTTC.